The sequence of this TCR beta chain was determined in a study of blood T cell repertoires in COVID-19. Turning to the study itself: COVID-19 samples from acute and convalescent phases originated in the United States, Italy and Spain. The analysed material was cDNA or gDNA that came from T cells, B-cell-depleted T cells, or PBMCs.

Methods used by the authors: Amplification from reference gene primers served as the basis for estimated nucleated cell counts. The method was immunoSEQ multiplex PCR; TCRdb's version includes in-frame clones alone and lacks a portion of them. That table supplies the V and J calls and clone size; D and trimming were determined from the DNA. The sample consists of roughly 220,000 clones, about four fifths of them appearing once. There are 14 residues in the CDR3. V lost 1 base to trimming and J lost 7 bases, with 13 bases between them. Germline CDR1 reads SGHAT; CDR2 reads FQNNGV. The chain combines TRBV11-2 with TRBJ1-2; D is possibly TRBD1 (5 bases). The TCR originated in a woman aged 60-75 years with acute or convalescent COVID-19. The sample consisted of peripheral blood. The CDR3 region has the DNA TGTGCCAGCAGCTTAGTGGGGTCGGGGGGTGGCTACACCTTC. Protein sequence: CASSLVGSGGGYTF.